One sample yielded the 30 T cell receptor beta chains listed below, sequenced in a study of CD4 T cells in relation to SARS-CoV-2 and coronaviruses (dated by TCRdb to the early 2020s). The library was made by the immunoSEQ multiplex PCR assay. TCRdb took this table from immuneACCESS and kept in-frame rearrangements with V and J called. Such tables lack part of the clones; where checked against another copy, unresolved V genes explain under half of the gap, and the rest is unexplained. A total of around 24,000 clones appear in this sample, more than 60% of them only once. Approximately 18% of the sample belongs to the ten largest clones. CD4+ T cells from unexposed donors were collected before the COVID-19 pandemic (2011-2018). Following 10 days of culture, the EasySep CD4+ T cell isolation kit was used to isolate CD4+ T cells. These receptors' antigens are unknown. Sample: CD4+ T cells from PBMCs, cultured in vitro. Receptor source: a human donor in good health.

This chain uses TRBV4-3 with TRBJ1-5; unclear D gene. The CDR3 consists of 13 residues. V dropped 0 bases and J dropped 7 bases, with 7 bases sitting between them. CDR1 LGHNA and CDR2 YSLEER come from the germline V gene. The CDR3 here is CASSQDRRQPQHF. The CDR3 DNA is TGCGCCAGCAGCCAAGATAGGAGGCAGCCCCAGCATTTT.

This rearrangement joins TRBV6-5 to TRBJ1-2; 7 nucleotides match TRBD1. J lost 2 bases, V lost 10 bases, and 10 bases had no gene match. Germline loops: CDR1 MNHEY, CDR2 SVGAGI. The CDR3 contains 14 residues. CDR3 DNA: TGTGCCACCAGGGACAGCCGACGAAACTATGGCTACACCTTC. It yields the protein CATRDSRRNYGYTF.

The table lists this clone with a few counts. The chain couples TRBV29-1 to TRBJ1-5; D might be TRBD1 (5 bases). The CDR3 is 12 amino acids. Germline assignment: CDR1 SQVTM and CDR2 ANQGSEA. Trimming stripped 7 bases from V and 6 bases from J, with 13 bases between. The CDR3 region is CSAGEYSQPQHF. The CDR3 region has the DNA TGCAGCGCGGGGGAATATAGTCAGCCCCAGCATTTT. The entire variable domain, with the rest obtained from reference TRBV29-1 and TRBJ1-5, is as follows: SAVISQKPSRDICQRGTSLTIQCQVDSQVTMMFWYRQQPGQSLTLIATANQGSEATYESGFVIDKFPISRPNLTFSTLTVSNMSPEDSSIYLCSAGEYSQPQHFGDGTRLSIL.

J is TRBJ2-2 and V is TRBV6-2 or TRBV6-3; 8 nucleotides match TRBD2. The CDR3 runs 16 residues. Per the germline V gene, CDR1 is MNHEY and CDR2 is SVGEGT. The J segment lost 7 bases and the V segment lost 6 bases, leaving 13 bases of the junction unmatched. This CDR3 is CASSPTGLAGSGELFF. In DNA form, the CDR3 reads TGTGCCAGCAGCCCTACAGGGCTAGCGGGTAGCGGGGAGCTGTTTTTT.

The gene calls are TRBV3-1 (or the pseudogene TRBV3-2) and TRBJ2-5; D call uncertain. This CDR3 contains 14 residues. V shed 0 bases and J shed 1 base, with 6 bases lying between them. Germline CDR1 reads LGHDT; CDR2 reads YNNKEL (reference sequence). In DNA form, the CDR3 reads TGTGCCAGCAGCCAAGAAACTTTCCAAGAGACCCAGTACTTC. Its translation is CASSQETFQETQYF.

The V call is TRBV4-3, the J call TRBJ1-4; D uncertain. The CDR3 runs to 14 residues. Germline assignment: CDR1 LGHNA and CDR2 YSLEER. The V end was cut by 0 bases, the J end by 8 bases, with 10 bases between. DNA of the CDR3: TGCGCCAGCAGCCAAGATTGGGGTCGCGAAAAACTGTTTTTT. It is translated as CASSQDWGREKLFF.

The chain's CDR3 is CASSYSDRAVAFF. CDR3 bases: TGTGCCAGCAGTTACAGTGACAGGGCGGTGGCTTTCTTT. The V call is TRBV6-5, the J call TRBJ1-1, with 7 bases identical to TRBD1. The germline V gene has CDR1 MNHEY and CDR2 SVGAGI. With 2 bases clipped from V and 11 bases from J, the junction kept 8 bases outside the gene matches. The CDR3 length is 13 residues.

The chain uses TRBV6-5 and TRBJ2-1; 9 bases map to TRBD1. Trimming cost V 4 bases and J 5 bases; bases outside gene matches: 3. Germline-derived CDR1 and CDR2 are MNHEY and SVGAGI. This CDR3 is 14 amino acids long. The CDR3 bases are TGTGCCAGCAGTTGGGACAGGGTCCACAATGAGCAGTTCTTC. Protein sequence: CASSWDRVHNEQFF.

The chain has TRBV5-1 and TRBJ1-6; 10 bases align to TRBD1. Germline V gene data show CDR1 as SGHRS and CDR2 as YFSETQ. The J segment lost 8 bases and the V segment lost 4 bases, leaving 15 bases of the junction unmatched. The CDR3 loop spans 18 amino acids. The CDR3 here is CASSHSRQGAHGDSPLHF. The CDR3 nucleotides are TGCGCCAGCAGCCACTCCAGACAGGGGGCGCATGGGGATTCACCCCTCCACTTT.

This clone was detected once. The J gene is TRBJ2-7, the V gene TRBV7-9; 10 bases line up with TRBD1. Germline assignment: CDR1 SEHNR and CDR2 FQNEAQ (reference sequence). The CDR3 runs 15 residues. V dropped 5 bases and J dropped 4; count of bases not matched to a gene: 8. The CDR3 DNA is TGTGCCAGCAGCCCGGGACAGGGGAGGGTTTACGAGCAGTACTTC. Its protein product is CASSPGQGRVYEQYF.

This clone turned up a few times. The V and J genes are TRBV18 and TRBJ1-1, with D perhaps TRBD1 (6 bases). This CDR3 is built from 19 residues. With 3 bases removed from V and 3 bases from J, the gap between germline ends came to 26 bases. Germline V lookup: CDR1 KGHSH, CDR2 LQKENI. For the CDR3, the DNA is TGTGCCAGCTCACCGGGGGTCTGGGAGGACAGCACTTGGGACACTGAAGCTTTCTTT. This translates into CASSPGVWEDSTWDTEAFF.

The chain carries TRBV28 and TRBJ1-3; no clear D. V was pared by 7 bases and J by 4 bases, with 8 bases between. CDR1 is MDHEN and CDR2 is SYDVKM in the germline V gene. This CDR3 region has 12 residues. CDR3 loop: CASTERGNTIYF. The CDR3 bases are TGTGCCAGCACCGAAAGAGGAAACACCATATATTTT.

The CDR3 spells CASSLGQGADQPQHF. The CDR3 coding sequence is TGCGCCAGCAGCTTGGGACAGGGGGCTGATCAGCCCCAGCATTTT. This sequence joins TRBV5-1 and TRBJ1-5; 10 positions match TRBD1. CDR1 is SGHRS and CDR2 is YFSETQ in the germline V gene. V lost 0 bases and J lost 5; bases outside the gene matches: 2. CDR3 length equals 15 residues.

This chain uses TRBV24-1 with TRBJ2-7, with D possibly TRBD1 on 6 matching bases. This CDR3 is built from 15 residues. V was clipped by 3 bases and J by 4 bases, with 15 bases between them. Germline CDR1 KGHDR, CDR2 SFDVKD. CDR3 region: CATSDAGDPPYEQYF. Written as DNA, the CDR3 is TGTGCCACCAGTGATGCAGGGGACCCCCCTTACGAGCAGTACTTC.

V gene TRBV2 combines with J gene TRBJ1-2, with D possibly TRBD1 on 5 matching bases. Deletions cut 7 bases from V and 4 bases from J, with 10 bases between. Germline V gives CDR1 SNHLY, CDR2 FYNNEI. The CDR3 is made up of 12 amino acids. The CDR3 coding sequence is TGTGCCAGCACGGGGACCCCCTATGGCTACACCTTC. Protein: CASTGTPYGYTF.

The chain combines TRBV19 with TRBJ2-5, with D possibly being TRBD1 or TRBD2 (5 bases each). V shed 6 bases and J shed 7 bases, with 18 bases lying between them. CDR1 is LNHDA, CDR2 SQIVND, per germline (reference sequence). The CDR3 covers 14 residues. The CDR3 DNA sequence: TGTGCCAGTAGCCAGGGAGCCCCCGGAGGGACCCAGTACTTC. This gives the protein CASSQGAPGGTQYF. Using reference TRBV19 and TRBJ2-5 for the parts outside the CDR3, the full variable domain is DGGITQSPKYLFRKEGQNVTLSCEQNLNHDAMYWYRQDPGQGLRLIYYSQIVNDFQKGDIAEGYSVSREKKESFPLTVTSAQKNPTAFYLCASSQGAPGGTQYFGPGTRLLVL.

This clone was seen only a few times. The J gene is TRBJ2-2, the V gene TRBV19; 7 nucleotides agree with TRBD2. The CDR3 is 15 amino acids. After removal of 6 bases from V and 7 bases from J, the junction contained 11 bases not matched to a gene. Germline V CDR1 and CDR2: LNHDA, SQIVND (reference sequence). In DNA, the CDR3 is TGTGCCAGTAGGACAAACCAGGGAGGGCTCGGGGAGCTGTTTTTT. Translating gives CASRTNQGGLGELFF.

As regards this clone: One junction end disagrees with the germline gene, perhaps due to a read error. The chain joins TRBV7-9 to TRBJ2-4; 8 nucleotides match TRBD1. CDR1 is SEHNR and CDR2 is FQNEAQ in the germline V gene (reference sequence). This CDR3 region has 13 residues. CDR3 in DNA: TGTGCCAGCAGCACCAGGACAGGGCAAATAGCCCACTTC. Translation gives CASSTRTGQIAHF. The full variable domain, rest sourced from reference TRBV7-9 and TRBJ2-4, is DTGVSQNPRHKITKRGQNVTFRCDPISEHNRLYWYRQTLGQGPEFLTYFQNEAQLEKSRLLSDRFSAERPKGSFSTLEIQRTEQGDSAMYLCASSTRTGQIAHFGAGTRLSVL.

The J gene is TRBJ2-5, the V gene TRBV9; TRBD2 matches 9 bases. The germline CDR1 and CDR2 sequences are SGDLS and YYNGEE. The CDR3 has 16 amino acids. J lost 5 bases, V lost 3 bases, and 11 bases had no gene match. The DNA for the CDR3 is TGTGCCAGCAGCGAGTCGGGGCGGGAGGGCCGGGAGACCCAGTACTTC. This gives the protein CASSESGREGRETQYF.

The V call is TRBV19, the J call TRBJ2-3; 10 bases align to TRBD2. The CDR3 is made up of 14 amino acids. The germline CDR1 and CDR2 sequences are LNHDA and SQIVND (reference sequence). V was pared by 11 bases and J by 5 bases, with 10 bases of the junction left unmatched. The CDR3 bases are TGTGCCTGCAAGACTAGCGGGTCAGGAGATACGCAGTATTTT. It encodes CACKTSGSGDTQYF.

The chain carries TRBV4-2 and TRBJ1-2, with D tentatively TRBD1 (6 bases). Between the trimmed V and J ends, which lost 0 bases and 3 bases, there was a span of 11 bases. CDR1 LGHNA and CDR2 YNFKEQ come from the germline V gene. This CDR3 is 15 amino acids long. The CDR3: CASSQDNREDYGYTF. CDR3 bases: TGTGCCAGCAGCCAAGATAACAGGGAGGACTATGGCTACACCTTC.

The genes are TRBV29-1 and TRBJ2-5; a possible D gene is TRBD1 (7 bases). V was cut by 4 bases and J by 7 bases, with 13 bases left in between. The CDR3 has 12 residues. Per the germline V gene, CDR1 is SQVTM and CDR2 is ANQGSEA. The CDR3, as DNA: TGCAGCGTTGGCGGGACAGAAGGGACCCAGTACTTC. Amino acids: CSVGGTEGTQYF.

This clone was seen a few times. V gene TRBV18 combines with J gene TRBJ1-5; D uncertain. This CDR3 is 17 amino acids long. Trimming took 5 bases from V and 4 from J, leaving 21 bases between them. Germline V gene sequence: CDR1 KGHSH, CDR2 LQKENI. This CDR3 reads CASSGSGSRSNNQPQHF. The DNA for the CDR3 is TGTGCCAGCTCAGGCTCAGGCTCAAGGTCTAATAATCAGCCCCAGCATTTT.

In its sample, this clone was seen once. V gene TRBV18 combines with J gene TRBJ2-1, with 11 bases lining up with TRBD2. CDR1 and CDR2 (germline): KGHSH, LQKENI. The CDR3 totals 15 residues. The J segment lost 6 bases and the V segment lost 5 bases, leaving 6 bases of the junction unmatched. The CDR3, as DNA: TGTGCCAGCTCAGAACTAGCGGGGGAGATCAATGAGCAGTTCTTC. Translating gives CASSELAGEINEQFF.

The V gene is TRBV6-5, the J gene TRBJ2-2; perhaps TRBD1 as D (5 bases). V was clipped by 4 bases and J by 3 bases, with 15 bases between them. CDR3 length equals 16 residues. Germline CDR1 is MNHEY and CDR2 is SVGAGI. For the CDR3, the DNA is TGTGCCAGCAGTTCCGTTGGCAGGGAACACACCGGGGAGCTGTTTTTT. Translated: CASSSVGREHTGELFF.

Only one count was recorded for this clone. J is TRBJ1-2 and V is TRBV5-1; 7 positions agree with TRBD1. The germline V gene encodes CDR1 SGHRS and CDR2 YFSETQ. V shed 4 bases and J 6 bases; nucleotides not matched to a gene: 9. This CDR3 is 14 amino acids long. CDR3 protein: CASSPLSTGDGYTF. The CDR3 coding sequence is TGCGCCAGCAGCCCCCTTAGTACAGGGGATGGCTACACCTTC.

V and J are TRBV25-1 and TRBJ2-5, with D unclear. From germline, CDR1 is MGHDK and CDR2 SYGVNS. CDR3 length: 12 amino acids. V lost 6 bases and J lost 5, with 10 bases in between. The CDR3 loop is CASRSEVETQYF. The CDR3 bases are TGTGCCAGCAGGAGCGAGGTCGAGACCCAGTACTTC. The full variable domain, in which reference TRBV25-1 and TRBJ2-5 provide the parts outside the CDR3, is EADIYQTPRYLVIGTGKKITLECSQTMGHDKMYWYQQDPGMELHLIHYSYGVNSTEKGDLSSESTVSRIRTEHFPLTLESARPSHTSQYLCASRSEVETQYFGPGTRLLVL.

The CDR3 spells CASSLAGGTDTQYF. The CDR3 DNA reads as TGTGCCAGCTCACTAGCGGGAGGTACAGATACGCAGTATTTT. The J gene is TRBJ2-3, the V gene TRBV18; 10 nucleotides agree with TRBD2. Germline V gene data show CDR1 as KGHSH and CDR2 as LQKENI. V was pared by 4 bases and J by 3 bases, with 1 base of the junction left unmatched. The CDR3 is 14 amino acids.

V gene TRBV7-2 combines with J gene TRBJ2-5; TRBD2 matches at 11 bases. The CDR3 contains 16 residues. J gave up 7 bases and V 7 bases, and 14 bases lay outside the gene matches. The germline gives CDR1 SGHTA, CDR2 FQGNSA. The chain's CDR3 is CASTARGTSGPGTQYF. CDR3 coding DNA: TGTGCCAGCACCGCTCGAGGGACTAGCGGCCCGGGGACCCAGTACTTC.

The chain combines TRBV5-4 with TRBJ1-2, with 9 bases fitting TRBD1. Germline CDR1 and CDR2: SGHNT and YYREEE (reference sequence). The ends lost 2 bases at V and 5 bases at J; junction bases unmatched: 4. The CDR3 contains 14 residues. The chain's CDR3 is CASSFEGQGYGYTF. The CDR3 DNA reads TGTGCCAGCAGCTTTGAGGGACAGGGTTATGGCTACACCTTC.